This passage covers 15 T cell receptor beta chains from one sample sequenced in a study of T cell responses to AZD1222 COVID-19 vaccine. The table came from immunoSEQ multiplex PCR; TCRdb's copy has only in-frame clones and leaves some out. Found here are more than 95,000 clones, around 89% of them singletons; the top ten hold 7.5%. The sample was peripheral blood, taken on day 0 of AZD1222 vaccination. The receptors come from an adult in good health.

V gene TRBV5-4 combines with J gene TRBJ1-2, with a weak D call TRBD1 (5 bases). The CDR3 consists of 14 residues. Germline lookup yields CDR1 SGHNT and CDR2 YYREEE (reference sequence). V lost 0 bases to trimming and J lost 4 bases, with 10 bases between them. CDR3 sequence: CASSLDQGGYGYTF. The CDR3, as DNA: TGTGCCAGCAGCTTGGACCAGGGTGGCTATGGCTACACCTTC.

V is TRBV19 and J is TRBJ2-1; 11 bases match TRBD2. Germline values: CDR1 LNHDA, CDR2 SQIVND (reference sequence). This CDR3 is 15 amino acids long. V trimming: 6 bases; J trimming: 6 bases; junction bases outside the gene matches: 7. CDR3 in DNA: TGTGCCAGTAGCCCGCTAGCGGGAGGCTCCAATGAGCAGTTCTTC. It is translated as CASSPLAGGSNEQFF.

This chain's CDR3 is CASSLARGSGRGEQYF. Here the CDR3 DNA reads TGTGCCAGCAGCTTAGCGCGGGGTAGCGGGAGGGGCGAGCAGTACTTC. The gene calls are TRBV7-9 and TRBJ2-7; 11 bases line up with TRBD2. J was trimmed by 6 bases and V by 0 bases; bases with no gene match: 7. This CDR3 region has 16 residues. CDR1 is SEHNR, CDR2 FQNEAQ, per germline (reference sequence). Full variable domain (outside the CDR3, taken from reference TRBV7-9 and TRBJ2-7): DTGVSQNPRHKITKRGQNVTFRCDPISEHNRLYWYRQTLGQGPEFLTYFQNEAQLEKSRLLSDRFSAERPKGSFSTLEIQRTEQGDSAMYLCASSLARGSGRGEQYFGPGTRLTVT.

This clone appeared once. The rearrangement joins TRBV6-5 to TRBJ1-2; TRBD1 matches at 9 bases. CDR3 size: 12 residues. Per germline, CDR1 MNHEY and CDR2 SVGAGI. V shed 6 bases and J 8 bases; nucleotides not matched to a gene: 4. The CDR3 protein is CASRGTGKGYTF. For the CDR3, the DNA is TGTGCCAGCAGGGGGACAGGGAAGGGCTACACCTTC.

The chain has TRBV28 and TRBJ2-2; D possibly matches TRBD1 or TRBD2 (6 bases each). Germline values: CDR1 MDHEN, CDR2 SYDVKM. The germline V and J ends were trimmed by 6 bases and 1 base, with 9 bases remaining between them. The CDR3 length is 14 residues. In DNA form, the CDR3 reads TGTGCCAGCAGGGCGGGACAGAACACCGGGGAGCTGTTTTTT. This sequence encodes CASRAGQNTGELFF.

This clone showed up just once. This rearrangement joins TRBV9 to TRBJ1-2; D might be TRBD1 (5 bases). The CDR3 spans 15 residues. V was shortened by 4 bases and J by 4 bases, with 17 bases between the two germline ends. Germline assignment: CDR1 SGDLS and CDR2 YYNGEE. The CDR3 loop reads CASSPLGTLGYGYTF. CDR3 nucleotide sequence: TGTGCCAGCAGCCCCCTGGGGACTCTAGGCTATGGCTACACCTTC.

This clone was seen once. CDR3 sequence reads: CASSGGTSGRRGNEQFF. DNA of the CDR3: TGTGCCAGCAGCGGCGGGACTAGCGGGAGGCGGGGAAATGAGCAGTTCTTC. This chain joins TRBV5-4 and TRBJ2-1, with 15 bases matching TRBD2. Germline assignment: CDR1 SGHNT and CDR2 YYREEE (reference sequence). V lost 4 bases, J lost 7 bases, and 9 bases stayed unmatched. The CDR3 has 17 amino acids.

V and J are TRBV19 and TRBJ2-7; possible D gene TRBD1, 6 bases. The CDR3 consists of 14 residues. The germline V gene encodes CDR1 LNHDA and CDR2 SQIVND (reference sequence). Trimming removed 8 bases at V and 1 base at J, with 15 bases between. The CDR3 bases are TGTGCCAGTGCGCTGGGGGCTCAATCCTACGAGCAGTACTTC. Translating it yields CASALGAQSYEQYF. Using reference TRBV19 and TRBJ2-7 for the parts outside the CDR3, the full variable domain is DGGITQSPKYLFRKEGQNVTLSCEQNLNHDAMYWYRQDPGQGLRLIYYSQIVNDFQKGDIAEGYSVSREKKESFPLTVTSAQKNPTAFYLCASALGAQSYEQYFGPGTRLTVT.

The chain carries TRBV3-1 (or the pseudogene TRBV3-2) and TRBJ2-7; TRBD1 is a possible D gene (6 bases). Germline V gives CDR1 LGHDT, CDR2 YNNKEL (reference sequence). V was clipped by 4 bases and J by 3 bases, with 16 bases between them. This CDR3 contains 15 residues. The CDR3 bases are TGTGCCAGCAGCCCGGGACATACCGGGATCTACGAGCAGTACTTC. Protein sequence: CASSPGHTGIYEQYF.

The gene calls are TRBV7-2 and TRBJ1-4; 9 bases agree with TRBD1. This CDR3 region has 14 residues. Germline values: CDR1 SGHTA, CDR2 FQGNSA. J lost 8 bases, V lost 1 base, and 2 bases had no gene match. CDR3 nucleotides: TGTGCCAGCAGCTTAGAGGACAGGGGAGAAAAACTGTTTTTT. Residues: CASSLEDRGEKLFF.

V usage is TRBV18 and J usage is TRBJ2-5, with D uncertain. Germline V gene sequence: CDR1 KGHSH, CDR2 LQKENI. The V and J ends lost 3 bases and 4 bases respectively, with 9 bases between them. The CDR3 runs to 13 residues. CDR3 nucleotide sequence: TGTGCCAGCTCACCGATGGGGTTAGAGACCCAGTACTTC. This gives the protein CASSPMGLETQYF.

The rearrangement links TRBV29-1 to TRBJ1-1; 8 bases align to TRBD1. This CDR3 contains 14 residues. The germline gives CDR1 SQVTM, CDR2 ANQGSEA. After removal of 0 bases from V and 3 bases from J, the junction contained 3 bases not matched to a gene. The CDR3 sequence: CSVEDQGADTEAFF. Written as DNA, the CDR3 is TGCAGCGTTGAAGATCAGGGGGCGGACACTGAAGCTTTCTTT. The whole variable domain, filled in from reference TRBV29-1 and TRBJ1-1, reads SAVISQKPSRDICQRGTSLTIQCQVDSQVTMMFWYRQQPGQSLTLIATANQGSEATYESGFVIDKFPISRPNLTFSTLTVSNMSPEDSSIYLCSVEDQGADTEAFFGQGTRLTVV.

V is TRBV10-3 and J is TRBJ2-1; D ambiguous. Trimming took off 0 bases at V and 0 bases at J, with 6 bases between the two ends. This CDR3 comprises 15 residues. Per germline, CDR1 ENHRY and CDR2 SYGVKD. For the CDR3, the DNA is TGTGCCATCAGTGAGTCGGGTAGCTCCTACAATGAGCAGTTCTTC. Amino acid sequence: CAISESGSSYNEQFF.

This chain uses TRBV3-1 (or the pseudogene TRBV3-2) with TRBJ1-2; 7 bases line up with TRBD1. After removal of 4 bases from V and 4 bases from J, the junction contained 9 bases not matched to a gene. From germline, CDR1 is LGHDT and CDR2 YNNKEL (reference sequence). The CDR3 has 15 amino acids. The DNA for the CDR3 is TGTGCCAGCAGCCTGGACAGGCGGATCCCCTATGGCTACACCTTC. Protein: CASSLDRRIPYGYTF.

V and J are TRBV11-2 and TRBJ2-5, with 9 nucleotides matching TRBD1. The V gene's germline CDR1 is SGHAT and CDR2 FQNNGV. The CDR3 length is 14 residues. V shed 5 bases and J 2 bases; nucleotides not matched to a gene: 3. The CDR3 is CASSLQGAQETQYF. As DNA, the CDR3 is TGTGCCAGCAGCCTACAGGGGGCACAAGAGACCCAGTACTTC. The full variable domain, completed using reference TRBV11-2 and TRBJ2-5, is EAGVAQSPRYKIIEKRQSVAFWCNPISGHATLYWYQQILGQGPKLLIQFQNNGVVDDSQLPKDRFSAERLKGVDSTLKIQPAKLEDSAVYLCASSLQGAQETQYFGPGTRLLVL.